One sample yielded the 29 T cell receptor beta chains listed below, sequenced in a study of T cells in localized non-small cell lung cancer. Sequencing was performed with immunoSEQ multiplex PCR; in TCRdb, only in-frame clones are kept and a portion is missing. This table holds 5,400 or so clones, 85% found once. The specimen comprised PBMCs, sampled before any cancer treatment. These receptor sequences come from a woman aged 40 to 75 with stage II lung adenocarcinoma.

CDR3 residues: CASSFRPSGVNTEAFF. As DNA, the CDR3 is TGTGCCAGCAGTTTTAGGCCGTCCGGGGTGAACACTGAAGCTTTCTTT. The chain has TRBV27 and TRBJ1-1; D is ambiguous. V lost 3 bases and J 0 bases, leaving 14 bases between the germline ends. The germline CDR1 and CDR2 sequences are MNHEY and SMNVEV (reference sequence). CDR3 length: 16 residues.

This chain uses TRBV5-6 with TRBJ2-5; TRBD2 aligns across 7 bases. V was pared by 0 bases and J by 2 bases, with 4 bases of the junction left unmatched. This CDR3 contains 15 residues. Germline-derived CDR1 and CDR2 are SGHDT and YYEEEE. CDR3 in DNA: TGTGCCAGCAGCTTGGACCTAGCGGTTCAAGAGACCCAGTACTTC. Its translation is CASSLDLAVQETQYF.

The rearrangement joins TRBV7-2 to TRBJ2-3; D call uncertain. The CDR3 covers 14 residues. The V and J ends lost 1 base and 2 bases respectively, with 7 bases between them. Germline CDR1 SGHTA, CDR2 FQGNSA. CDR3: CASSLGYITDTQYF. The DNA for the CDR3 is TGTGCCAGCAGCTTAGGTTACATCACAGATACGCAGTATTTT.

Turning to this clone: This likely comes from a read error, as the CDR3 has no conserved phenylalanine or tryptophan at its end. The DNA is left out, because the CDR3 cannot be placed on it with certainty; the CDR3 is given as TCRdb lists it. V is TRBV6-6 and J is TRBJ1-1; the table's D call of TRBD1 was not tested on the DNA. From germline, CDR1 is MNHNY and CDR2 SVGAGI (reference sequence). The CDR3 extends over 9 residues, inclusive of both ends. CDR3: CASNPGHRP.

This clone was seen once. CDR3 in amino acids: CASSEVENTEAFF. Written as DNA, the CDR3 is TGTGCCAGCAGTGAAGTCGAGAACACTGAAGCTTTCTTT. This sequence joins TRBV6-1 and TRBJ1-1; D ambiguous. CDR1 is MNHNS and CDR2 is SASEGT in the germline V gene. The length of the CDR3 is 13 residues. The ends were cut back, 1 base at V and 1 base at J, with 4 bases in the middle.

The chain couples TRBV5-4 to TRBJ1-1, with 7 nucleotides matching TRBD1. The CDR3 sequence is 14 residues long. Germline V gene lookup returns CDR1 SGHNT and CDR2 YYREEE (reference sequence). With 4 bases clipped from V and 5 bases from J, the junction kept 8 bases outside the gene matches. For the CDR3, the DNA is TGTGCCAGCAGCCCGACCAGGGGGGAGACTGAAGCTTTCTTT. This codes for CASSPTRGETEAFF.

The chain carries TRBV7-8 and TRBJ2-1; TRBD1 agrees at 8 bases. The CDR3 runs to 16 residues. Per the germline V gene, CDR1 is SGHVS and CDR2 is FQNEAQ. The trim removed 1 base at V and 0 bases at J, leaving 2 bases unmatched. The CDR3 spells CASSLGTGLSYNEQFF. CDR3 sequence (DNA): TGTGCCAGCAGCTTAGGGACAGGGCTCTCCTACAATGAGCAGTTCTTC.

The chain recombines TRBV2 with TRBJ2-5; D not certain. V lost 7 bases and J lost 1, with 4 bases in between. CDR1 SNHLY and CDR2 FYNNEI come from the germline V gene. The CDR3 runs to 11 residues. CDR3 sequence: CASKIQETQYF. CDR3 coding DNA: TGTGCCAGCAAAATCCAAGAGACCCAGTACTTC.

The CDR3, as DNA: TGTGCCAGTAGGCCGAAACCCAGGTACAATGAGCAGTTCTTC. Translation: CASRPKPRYNEQFF. The rearrangement links TRBV19 to TRBJ2-1; D remains unclear. The CDR3 has 14 amino acids. V dropped 6 bases and J dropped 4 bases, with 13 bases sitting between them. CDR1 and CDR2 (germline): LNHDA, SQIVND (reference sequence).

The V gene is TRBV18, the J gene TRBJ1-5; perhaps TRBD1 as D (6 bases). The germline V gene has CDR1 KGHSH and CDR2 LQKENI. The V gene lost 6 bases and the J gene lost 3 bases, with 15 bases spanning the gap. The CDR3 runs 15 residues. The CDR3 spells CASSPGQPLNQPQHF. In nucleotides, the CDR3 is TGTGCCAGCTCTCCTGGACAGCCACTCAATCAGCCCCAGCATTTT.

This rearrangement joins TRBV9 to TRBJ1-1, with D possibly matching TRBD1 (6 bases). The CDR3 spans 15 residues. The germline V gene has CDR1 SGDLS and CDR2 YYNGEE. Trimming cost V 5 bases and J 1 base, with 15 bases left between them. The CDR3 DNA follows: TGTGCCAGCAGTGTACAGGGTTCCGCGAACACTGAAGCTTTCTTT. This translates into CASSVQGSANTEAFF.

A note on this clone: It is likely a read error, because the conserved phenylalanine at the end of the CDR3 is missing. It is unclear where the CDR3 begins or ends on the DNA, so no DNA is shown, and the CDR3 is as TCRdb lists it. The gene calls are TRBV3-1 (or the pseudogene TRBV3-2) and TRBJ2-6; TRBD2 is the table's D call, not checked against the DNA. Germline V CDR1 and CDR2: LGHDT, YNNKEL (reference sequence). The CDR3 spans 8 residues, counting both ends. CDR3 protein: CASRWDLT.

The CDR3 loop reads CASSPPGSFSSYEQYF. CDR3 nucleotides: TGTGCCAGCAGCCCCCCCGGCAGCTTTAGCTCCTACGAGCAGTACTTC. This chain uses TRBV11-2 with TRBJ2-7, with no clear D. CDR3 length: 16 residues. Germline CDR1 is SGHAT and CDR2 is FQNNGV. V gave up 5 bases and J gave up 0 bases, with 17 bases separating them.

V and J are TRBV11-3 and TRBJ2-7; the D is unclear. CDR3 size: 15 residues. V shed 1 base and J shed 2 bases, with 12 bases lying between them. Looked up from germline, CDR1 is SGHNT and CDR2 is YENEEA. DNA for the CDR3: TGTGCCAGCAGCTTAGGGTCCGCTTCAACCTACGAGCAGTACTTC. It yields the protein CASSLGSASTYEQYF.

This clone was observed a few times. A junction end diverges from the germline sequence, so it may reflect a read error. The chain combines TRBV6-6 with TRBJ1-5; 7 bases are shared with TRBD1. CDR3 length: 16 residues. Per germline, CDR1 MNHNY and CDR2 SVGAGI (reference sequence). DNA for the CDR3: TGTGCCAGCAGTGACTCCGTTGGGACAGGCAATCAGCCCCAGCATTTT. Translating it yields CASSDSVGTGNQPQHF.

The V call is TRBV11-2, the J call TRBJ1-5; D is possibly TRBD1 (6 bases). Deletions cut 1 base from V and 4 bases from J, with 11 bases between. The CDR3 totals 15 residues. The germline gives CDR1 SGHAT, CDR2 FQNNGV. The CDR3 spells CASSLGGALNQPQHF. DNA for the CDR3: TGTGCCAGCAGCTTAGGGGGGGCACTAAATCAGCCCCAGCATTTT.

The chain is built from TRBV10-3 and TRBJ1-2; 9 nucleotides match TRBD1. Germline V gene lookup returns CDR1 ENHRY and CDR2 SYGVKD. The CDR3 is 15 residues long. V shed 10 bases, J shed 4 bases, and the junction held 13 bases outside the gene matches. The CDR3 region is CATAIEGQGSYGYTF. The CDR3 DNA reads TGTGCCACCGCGATAGAAGGACAGGGGAGCTATGGCTACACCTTC.

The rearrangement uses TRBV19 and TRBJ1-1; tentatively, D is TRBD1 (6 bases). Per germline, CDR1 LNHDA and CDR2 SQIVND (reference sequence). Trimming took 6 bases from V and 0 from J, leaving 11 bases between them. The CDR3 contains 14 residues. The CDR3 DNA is TGTGCCAGTAGCGCGGGACACTTGAACACTGAAGCTTTCTTT. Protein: CASSAGHLNTEAFF.

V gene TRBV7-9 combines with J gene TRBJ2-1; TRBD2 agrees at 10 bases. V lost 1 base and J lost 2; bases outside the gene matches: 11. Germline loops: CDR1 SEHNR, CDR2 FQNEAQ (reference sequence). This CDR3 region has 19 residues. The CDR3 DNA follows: TGTGCCAGCAGCTTAGAGGGTAGCGGGAGGACCGGGGCCTACAATGAGCAGTTCTTC. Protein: CASSLEGSGRTGAYNEQFF.

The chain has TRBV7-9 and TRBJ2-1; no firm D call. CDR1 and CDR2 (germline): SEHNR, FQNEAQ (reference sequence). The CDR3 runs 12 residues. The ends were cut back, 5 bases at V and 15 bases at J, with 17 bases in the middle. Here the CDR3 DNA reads TGTGCCAGCAGCCCCCGGCGCCTCGGATGGTTCTTC. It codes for CASSPRRLGWFF.

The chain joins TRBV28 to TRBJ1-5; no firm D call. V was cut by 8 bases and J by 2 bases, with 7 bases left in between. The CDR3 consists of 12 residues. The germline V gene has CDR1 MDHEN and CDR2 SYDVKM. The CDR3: CASRVRNQPQHF. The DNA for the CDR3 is TGTGCCAGCCGCGTCCGCAATCAGCCCCAGCATTTT.

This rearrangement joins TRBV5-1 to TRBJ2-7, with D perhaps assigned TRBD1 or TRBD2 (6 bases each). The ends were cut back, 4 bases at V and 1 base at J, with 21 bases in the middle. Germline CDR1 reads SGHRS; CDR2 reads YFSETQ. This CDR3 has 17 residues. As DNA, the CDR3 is TGCGCCAGCAGCCCGAGGGGGGCGTCCTCCCTATCCTACGAGCAGTACTTC. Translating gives CASSPRGASSLSYEQYF.

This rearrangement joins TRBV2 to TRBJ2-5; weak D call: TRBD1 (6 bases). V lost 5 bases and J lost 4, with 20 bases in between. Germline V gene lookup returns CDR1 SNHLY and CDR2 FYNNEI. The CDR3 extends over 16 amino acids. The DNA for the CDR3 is TGTGCCAGCAGTCCAGGGTATGGGGTAGGGGGAGAGACCCAGTACTTC. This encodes CASSPGYGVGGETQYF.

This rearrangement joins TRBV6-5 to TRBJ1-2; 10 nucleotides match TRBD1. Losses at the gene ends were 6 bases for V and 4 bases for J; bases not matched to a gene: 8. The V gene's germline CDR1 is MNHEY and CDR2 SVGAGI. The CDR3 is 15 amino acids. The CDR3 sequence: CASRPDRGSSYGYTF. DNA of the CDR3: TGTGCCAGCAGACCGGACAGGGGGAGTAGCTATGGCTACACCTTC.

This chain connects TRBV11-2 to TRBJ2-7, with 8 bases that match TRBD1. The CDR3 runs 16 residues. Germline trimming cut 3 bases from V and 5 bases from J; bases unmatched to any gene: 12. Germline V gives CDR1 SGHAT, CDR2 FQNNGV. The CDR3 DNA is TGTGCCAGCAGCTTGGTGCAGGGGGCGTTTCAGAACGAGCAGTACTTC. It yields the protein CASSLVQGAFQNEQYF.

CDR3 in amino acids: CASSVQPGRTDTQYF. Written as DNA, the CDR3 is TGTGCCAGCAGTGTTCAGCCCGGGCGCACAGATACGCAGTATTTT. The J gene is TRBJ2-3, the V gene TRBV2; D unclear. Trimming removed 4 bases from V and 1 base from J, with 12 bases in between. The V gene's germline CDR1 is SNHLY and CDR2 FYNNEI. This CDR3 contains 15 residues.

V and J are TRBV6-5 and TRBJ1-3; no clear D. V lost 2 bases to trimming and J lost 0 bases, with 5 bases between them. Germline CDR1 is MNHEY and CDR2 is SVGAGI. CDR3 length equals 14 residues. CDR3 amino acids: CASSYLDSGNTIYF. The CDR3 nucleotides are TGTGCCAGCAGTTACCTGGACTCTGGAAACACCATATATTTT.

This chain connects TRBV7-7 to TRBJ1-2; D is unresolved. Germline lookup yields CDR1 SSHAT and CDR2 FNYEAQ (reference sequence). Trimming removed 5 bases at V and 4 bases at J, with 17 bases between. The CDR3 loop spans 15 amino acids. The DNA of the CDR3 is TGTGCCAGCAGCCGCAGGTGCCGAAAGACCTATGGCTACACCTTC. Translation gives CASSRRCRKTYGYTF.

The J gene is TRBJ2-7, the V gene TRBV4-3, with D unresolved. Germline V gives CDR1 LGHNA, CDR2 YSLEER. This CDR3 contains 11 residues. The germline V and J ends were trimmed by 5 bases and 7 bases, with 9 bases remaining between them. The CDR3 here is CASSAHQEQYF. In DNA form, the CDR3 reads TGCGCCAGCAGCGCCCATCAGGAGCAGTACTTC.